This record covers a single T cell receptor (beta chain). Its antigen is currently not known. Base qualities are not at hand, and no much larger clone is one base apart. TCRbeta CDR3 regions were amplified from genomic DNA using the immunoSEQ Assay, a bias-controlled multiplex PCR. Per the original workflow: Within the assay, amplification of reference gene primers was used to estimate how many nucleated cells each sample contained. To quantify the absolute abundance of each unique TCRbeta CDR3 rearrangement, sequence reads were collapsed and filtered. For each sample, productive Simpson clonality was calculated as the square root of Simpson's diversity index over productive rearrangements. Held by TCRdb, this immuneACCESS table contains in-frame sequences only and omits some clones. Under half of the omission traces to an unresolved V gene where checked; the cause of the rest is unknown. Clone size and V and J calls were adopted from that table, with D and trimming inferred from the DNA. The table for this sample lists around 150,000 clones; over 80% of them were counted only once. Clones ranked in the top ten supply about 5% of the sample.

Whole blood was collected in K2EDTA tubes by collaborating institutions according to the institutions' own protocols. For TCRbeta analysis, collaborator samples were shipped as frozen whole blood, as isolated PBMCs, or as DNA extracted from either sample type. This specimen comes from a study of blood T cell repertoires in COVID-19 (dated by TCRdb to 2018 to 2021). General notes on the study: Samples from collaborators originated in the United States, Italy and Spain and spanned both the acute and convalescent phases of COVID-19. The dataset comprised deeply sampled blood TCRbeta repertoires from subjects exposed to, actively infected with, or recovered from COVID-19. The material from the prospective study consisted of cDNA or gDNA derived from T cells, B-cell-depleted T cells, or PBMCs. Samples were obtained from the ongoing ImmuneRACE study (first 160 participants) and from about 1,300 subjects provided by 6 global collaborators. Sample metadata almost always included a de-identified subject ID, COVID-19 status, age in years and sex. Where HLA class I and class II types were available, the types were taken from metadata supplied by the sample provider, not from assay-based typing. A freely available public database, intended as a resource for researchers studying the immune response to SARS-CoV-2, is where the repertoires were released.

V was cut back by 10 bases and J by 11 bases, leaving a gap of 16 bases between them. CDR1 WNHNN and CDR2 SYGVQD are derived from the germline V gene (reference sequence). The CDR3 has 11 amino acids, counting the end cysteine and phenylalanine. Here the CDR3 DNA is all that survives: 33 bases in frame from base 1. Results the study describes overall, beyond this receptor: How much clinical and demographic metadata was included differed by source and by participant, and the metadata was provided uncurated.

The chain links TRBV10-1 with TRBJ2-3; TRBD2 is a possible D gene, resting on 5 matching bases. The sample comprised peripheral blood. This sequence originates from a woman aged 50 to 65 with acute or convalescent COVID-19. The nucleotide sequence reads as follows: TGCGCCACCCTACAACTAGAATGGCAGTATTTT. Translated, it gives CATLQLEWQYF.